The rows below give T cell receptor beta chains drawn from one sample of a study of neoadjuvant anti-PD-1 for oral cavity cancer. Sequenced by immunoSEQ multiplex PCR; TCRdb stores in-frame clones only, minus some. There are 84,000 or so clones in the sample; about 80% occur only once, and about 3.1% lies in the top ten. Material: PBMCs, obtained before nivolumab (anti-PD-1) treatment. Receptors were obtained from a person between 40 and 79 years old with oral cavity squamous cell carcinoma. The CDR3 runs from the conserved cysteine through the conserved F or W.

J | V | CDR3
TRBJ2-2 | TRBV6-5 | CASTLGGANTGELFF
TRBJ2-3 | TRBV15 | CATSSGIVVGTDTQYF
TRBJ2-1 | TRBV11-1 | CASTASGNYNEQFF
TRBJ2-3 | TRBV5-1 | CASSRFGQSTDTQYF
TRBJ1-2 | TRBV11-2 | CASSLDRADGYTF
TRBJ2-1 | TRBV5-6 | CASSSSVRGFGLEQFF
TRBJ1-2 | TRBV5-1 | CASSRGSGTANYGYTF
TRBJ2-1 | TRBV19 | CASGRADEQFF
TRBJ1-3 | TRBV19 | CASSKDRISGNTIYF
TRBJ2-7 | TRBV12-2 | CASRLERNVGRAYEQYF
TRBJ2-7 | TRBV29-1 | CSVELRSVGQGAYEQYF
TRBJ2-2 | TRBV5-1 | CASSGLAENTGELFF
TRBJ1-2 | TRBV15 | CATSLRTTGVGYTF
TRBJ1-2 | TRBV12-5 | CASGLEQGAGGYTF
TRBJ1-5 | TRBV7-8 | CASSLDGQGRSNQPQHF
TRBJ2-1 | TRBV7-3 | CASSYLADLSYNEQFF
TRBJ2-5 | TRBV11-2 | CASSSVGFRGETQYF
TRBJ2-2 | TRBV12-5 | CASRGGDAGELFF
TRBJ2-5 | TRBV5-4 | CASSVGQLYETQYF
TRBJ2-7 | TRBV5-4 | CASSPGGFWTSGYEQYF
TRBJ2-2 | TRBV6-4 | CASSEQTGNTGELFF
TRBJ2-3 | TRBV7-9 | CASSSGTHEGDTQYF